A selection of T cell receptor beta chains follows, all from one sample in a study of technical replicates of blood from a few donors. Data came from immunoSEQ multiplex PCR; TCRdb stores just in-frame clones and leaves some out. The table has tens of thousands of clones, approximately 90% seen once. Material: T cells isolated from PBMCs. The source of these receptors is a human donor in good health. Each CDR3 is given with its conserved first and last residue. D genes are given only for firm matches. For some rows the clone size is stated as once, few or many, or as a class when expanded; others skip it.

J,size,V,D,CDR3,DNA
TRBJ1-1,.,TRBV4-1,.,CASSQGAANTEAFF,TGCGCCAGCAGCCAAGGGGCCGCGAACACTGAAGCTTTCTTT
TRBJ1-1,.,TRBV6-5,TRBD1,CASSRDRENTEAFF,TGTGCCAGCAGTCGGGACAGAGAGAACACTGAAGCTTTCTTT
TRBJ2-5,.,TRBV30,.,CAWSVQETQYF,TGTGCCTGGAGCGTTCAAGAGACCCAGTACTTC
TRBJ2-4,.,TRBV28,.,CASSYAQEQYF,TGTGCCAGCAGTTATGCCCAGGAACAGTACTTC
TRBJ2-7,.,TRBV29-1,TRBD1,CSVRRTGTYEQYF,TGCAGCGTGAGACGGACAGGAACTTACGAGCAGTACTTC
TRBJ2-5,.,TRBV5-6,TRBD1,CASSLAGQEETQYF,TGTGCCAGCAGCTTGGCCGGACAGGAGGAGACCCAGTACTTC
TRBJ2-7,.,TRBV6-6,.,CASSYSPGQNYEQYF,TGTGCCAGCAGTTACTCTCCGGGACAAAACTACGAGCAGTACTTC
TRBJ1-3,.,TRBV9,.,CASSEALPGSSGNTIYF,TGTGCCAGCAGCGAGGCTTTACCGGGAAGCTCCGGAAACACCATATATTTT
TRBJ2-1,.,TRBV19,TRBD2,CASSVAGGYNEQFF,TGTGCCAGTAGTGTGGCGGGAGGGTACAATGAGCAGTTCTTC
TRBJ1-2,.,TRBV10-3,.,CAISESKGVDGYTF,TGTGCCATCAGTGAGTCTAAAGGGGTGGATGGCTACACCTTC
TRBJ2-3,.,TRBV5-1,.,CASSPQGLTFTDTQYF,TGCGCCAGCAGCCCGCAGGGACTCACCTTCACAGATACGCAGTATTTT
TRBJ2-1,.,TRBV7-9,TRBD2,CASSSGGYNEQFF,TGTGCCAGCAGCTCGGGAGGCTACAATGAGCAGTTCTTC
TRBJ2-5,once,TRBV10-2,.,CASKEGETQYF,TGCGCCAGCAAAGAGGGCGAGACCCAGTACTTC
TRBJ2-1,.,TRBV11-3,TRBD2,CASSLSGGAFLQQFF,TGTGCCAGCAGCTTATCCGGGGGGGCCTTTCTTCAGCAGTTCTTC
TRBJ2-3,.,TRBV6-1,.,CASSGQLGGGGTDTQYF,TGTGCCAGCAGTGGCCAACTAGGCGGAGGAGGGACAGATACGCAGTATTTT
TRBJ2-7,.,TRBV28,.,CASSPHLRGNAYEQYF,TGTGCCAGCAGTCCCCACCTTAGAGGGAACGCCTACGAGCAGTACTTC
TRBJ1-6,.,TRBV6-1,.,CASSESSRPGGGGPPLHF,TGTGCCAGCAGTGAATCATCCAGGCCGGGAGGGGGGGGTCCACCCCTCCACTTT
TRBJ2-2,.,TRBV19,.,CASTLTGNTGELFF,TGTGCCAGTACCCTGACAGGCAACACCGGGGAGCTGTTTTTT
TRBJ2-5,.,TRBV5-5,TRBD2,CASRFGTSPKETQYF,TGTGCCAGCAGATTCGGGACTAGTCCGAAAGAGACCCAGTACTTC
TRBJ1-5,.,TRBV30,.,CAWSVRGFNQPQHF,TGTGCCTGGAGTGTACGGGGATTCAATCAGCCCCAGCATTTT
TRBJ1-2,.,TRBV9,.,CASSVGLPYGYTF,TGTGCCAGCAGCGTAGGGCTCCCGTATGGCTACACCTTC
TRBJ1-2,.,TRBV7-3,.,CASSLTPQGGYTF,TGTGCCAGCAGCTTAACTCCGCAGGGCGGCTACACCTTC
TRBJ2-7,.,TRBV5-1,TRBD2,CASGLLAGGSYEQYF,TGCGCCAGCGGCCTACTAGCGGGGGGCTCCTACGAGCAGTACTTC
TRBJ1-2,.,TRBV6-1,TRBD1,CASTDRGLYGYTF,TGTGCCAGCACGGACAGGGGACTTTATGGCTACACCTTC
TRBJ2-2,.,TRBV4-1,TRBD2,CASSQGEGTSGRTGELFF,TGCGCCAGCAGCCAAGGGGAGGGGACTAGCGGGAGGACCGGGGAGCTGTTTTTT
TRBJ2-5,.,TRBV7-9,TRBD2,CASSLAGGLAGVFGETQYF,TGTGCCAGCAGCCTAGCTGGGGGACTAGCGGGAGTTTTCGGAGAGACCCAGTACTTC
TRBJ2-2,.,TRBV28,TRBD1,CASSPGTGGHGELFF,TGTGCCAGCAGTCCGGGGACAGGGGGCCACGGGGAGCTGTTTTTT
TRBJ2-2,.,TRBV6-5,TRBD2,CASKERGGHAGELFF,TGTGCCAGCAAGGAGCGGGGGGGCCACGCCGGGGAGCTGTTTTTT
TRBJ2-7,.,TRBV4-2,.,CASSQDSQGSSYEQYF,TGTGCCAGCAGCCAAGACTCGCAGGGGAGCTCCTACGAGCAGTACTTC
TRBJ2-7,.,TRBV4-1,TRBD1,CASSQADQAGTGMQYF,TGCGCCAGCAGCCAAGCAGATCAGGCCGGGACAGGAATGCAGTACTTC
TRBJ2-3,.,TRBV28,TRBD2,CASSGRVDTQYF,TGTGCCAGTAGCGGGAGGGTAGATACGCAGTATTTT
TRBJ2-1,.,TRBV2,TRBD2,CASRERGTSYNEQFF,TGTGCCAGCAGGGAGCGGGGGACTTCCTACAATGAGCAGTTCTTC
TRBJ2-3,.,TRBV28,TRBD1,CASSAGTGVDTQYF,TGTGCCAGCAGTGCCGGGACAGGGGTTGATACGCAGTATTTT
TRBJ1-2,.,TRBV5-4,.,CASSLRGAEHGYTF,TGTGCCAGCAGCTTGCGGGGGGCTGAGCACGGCTACACCTTC
TRBJ2-7,once,TRBV2,TRBD2,CASSDLAGGQKQYF,TGTGCCAGCAGTGATTTAGCGGGGGGGCAAAAGCAGTACTTC
TRBJ2-4,.,TRBV19,.,CASSIRSPPTGRGIVQYF,TGTGCCAGTAGTATAAGATCACCGCCGACAGGTAGGGGGATCGTTCAGTACTTC
TRBJ1-1,.,TRBV27,TRBD1,CASSRDSWNTEAFF,TGTGCCAGCAGTCGGGACAGCTGGAACACTGAAGCTTTCTTT
TRBJ2-1,.,TRBV28,TRBD2,CASSILAKGYNEQFF,TGTGCCAGCAGTATACTAGCGAAGGGGTACAATGAGCAGTTCTTC
TRBJ2-5,.,TRBV4-2,TRBD1,CASRERDRGTWETQYF,TGTGCCAGCAGGGAACGGGACAGGGGGACCTGGGAGACCCAGTACTTC